The TCR beta chain under discussion was sequenced for a study of T cells after yellow fever vaccination (dated by TCRdb to about 2019). About the study as a whole: Libraries from fractions with low cell numbers were prepared with the SMART-Seq v4 Ultra Low Input RNA kit. To follow T-cell clones before and after both primary and booster YFV17D yellow fever vaccination, bulk TCR alpha and beta repertoires underwent longitudinal sequencing. The cohort comprised two healthy male donors, one aged 18 to 29 and one aged 30 to 40 years. Bulk PBMC replicates and cell subsets were isolated from blood drawn at multiple timepoints before and after both primary and secondary immunization.

Inclusive of the bounding cysteine and phenylalanine, the CDR3 is 13 residues long. Kept here is only the CDR3 DNA, which spans 39 bases and is read in frame from base 1. V is trimmed back by 6 bases and J by 9 bases, and the junction contains 7 bases that no gene match accounts for. CDR1 and CDR2, looked up from the germline V gene, are ENHRY and SYGVKD. In the paper's terms, the treatment or condition label means: live attenuated yellow fever vaccine strain. At each blood-draw timepoint, two biological replicates of bulk PBMCs were collected. A standard Ficoll-Paque protocol was used to isolate PBMCs from peripheral blood. RNA was extracted with TriZol from bulk PBMCs, CD4 and CD8 fractions, and dextramer-positive and dextramer-negative fractions. Sequencing instrument: Illumina NovaSeq 6000. TCR cDNA was synthesized by 5'RACE template switching, which introduced a universal primer site and unique molecular identifiers. Priming of cDNA synthesis was performed from both the TCR alpha and TCR beta constant segments. Library amplification used two PCR steps, and the second PCR step added sample barcodes and sequencing adapters. Sequencing of the libraries was done on either Illumina HiSeq 2500 (2x100 bp) or NovaSeq (2x150 bp). On the authors' methods: MIGEC handled demultiplexing of reads and collapsing into UMI consensus sequences, while MiXCR performed V(D)J alignment. Using edgeR on replicate PBMC samples, clonotypes were called vaccine-responding if FDR was below 0.01 and the log2 fold change was above 5 up to day 15. CD4 or CD8 identity was assigned to each bulk clonotype according to whether the clonotype was present at higher abundance in the sequenced CD4 repertoire or the sequenced CD8 repertoire. Starting from the raw public reads, TCRdb applied fastp trimming at Q25, assembled clones with MiXCR and retained in-frame beta chains. Every distinct CDR3 protein forms one entry, paired with its most common genes and DNA. What appears here as the V and J calls and clone size reflects TCRdb's work, not the paper's. The sample yields some 340,000 distinct CDR3 sequences; approximately 4% were counted once. Approximately 25% of the sample is held by the ten biggest clonotypes.

Overall results and qualifications from the work: A small fraction of clonotypes appeared in both the CD4 and CD8 compartments, likely as a result of convergent recombination. Computational filtering was required because FACS-sorted repertoires could contain abundant contaminating clonotypes from the bulk population. Compared with the primary T-cell response, the secondary T-cell response was weaker but faster, peaking on day 5 rather than day 15. Most clones expanded after primary vaccination (96% of CD4 and around 88% of CD8) were re-detected after the booster, suggesting that broad memory maintenance occurred. Because the study included only a couple of donors, the extent to which the findings can be generalized is limited.

This clonotype was counted only a few times. Its antigen is still unknown. Per-base quality was not reported, and no clone a single base away is much larger than it. The source is a man aged 18 to 29 who received the YFV17D yellow fever vaccine. Sequencing was performed on PBMCs, taken 5 days after the yellow fever booster vaccination. The rearranged chain carries TRBV10-3 and TRBJ2-1, with 8 central nucleotides matching TRBD1. The bases read TGTGCCATCAGGGATGGACAGGGCGGTGAGCAGTTCTTC. It specifies CAIRDGQGGEQFF.